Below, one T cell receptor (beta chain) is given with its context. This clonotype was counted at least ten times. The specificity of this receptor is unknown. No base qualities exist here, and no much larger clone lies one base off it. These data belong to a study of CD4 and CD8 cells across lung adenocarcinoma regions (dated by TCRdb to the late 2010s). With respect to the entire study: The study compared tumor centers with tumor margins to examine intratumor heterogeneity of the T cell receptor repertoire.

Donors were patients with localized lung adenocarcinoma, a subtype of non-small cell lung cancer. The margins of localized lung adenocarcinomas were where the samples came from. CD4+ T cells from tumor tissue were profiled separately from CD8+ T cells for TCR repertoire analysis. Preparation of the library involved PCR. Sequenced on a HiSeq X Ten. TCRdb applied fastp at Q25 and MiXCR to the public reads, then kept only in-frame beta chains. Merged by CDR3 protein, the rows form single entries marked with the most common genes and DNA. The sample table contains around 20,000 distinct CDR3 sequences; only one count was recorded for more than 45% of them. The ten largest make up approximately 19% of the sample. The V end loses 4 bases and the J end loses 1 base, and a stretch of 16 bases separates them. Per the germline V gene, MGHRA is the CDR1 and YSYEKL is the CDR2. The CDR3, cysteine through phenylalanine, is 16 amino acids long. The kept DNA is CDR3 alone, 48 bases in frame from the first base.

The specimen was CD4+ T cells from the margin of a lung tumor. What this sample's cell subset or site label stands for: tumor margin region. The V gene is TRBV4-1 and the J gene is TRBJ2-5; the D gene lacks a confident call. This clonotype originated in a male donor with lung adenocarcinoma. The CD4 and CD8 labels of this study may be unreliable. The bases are TGCGCCAGCAGCCCAAGAACTGCAGCATTCCAAGAGACCCAGTACTTC. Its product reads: CASSPRTAAFQETQYF.